This T cell receptor (beta chain) is from a study of blood T cell repertoires in COVID-19. Study-wide context: PBMCs, B-cell-depleted T cells, or T cells were the source of the cDNA or gDNA that made up the material.

A case of COVID-19 had been met by exposed participants within 2 weeks before study entry. The V gene lost 4 bases and the J gene lost 5 bases, with 11 bases spanning the gap. This CDR3 contains 13 residues. Germline loops: CDR1 SGHKS, CDR2 YYEKEE (reference sequence). Clones were sequenced by immunoSEQ multiplex PCR, and TCRdb holds only the in-frame ones, with some missing. The table includes fewer than 400,000 clones, 90% detected once. The rearrangement uses TRBV5-5 and TRBJ2-3; possibly TRBD1 for D (6 bases). What was sequenced was PBMCs or T cells enriched from blood (not recorded which). The sequence derives from a woman under 40 who had been exposed to COVID-19. Written as DNA, the CDR3 is TGTGCCAGCAGCGTAAACAGGGAAGATACGCAGTATTTT. Its protein product is CASSVNREDTQYF.